These T cell receptor beta chains were read from a single sample in a study of blood T cell repertoires in COVID-19. TCRdb keeps only in-frame clones here, not all; method: immunoSEQ multiplex PCR. The table shows roughly 240,000 clones, with around 83% occurring only once. Source material: peripheral blood. Receptors originate from a man aged 35 to 55 who had recovered from COVID-19. The CDR3 runs from the conserved cysteine through the conserved F or W. A D gene is named only where the DNA matches it firmly. Clone size is stated in some rows and not others, as once, few, many or a class when expanded.

J	length	D	V	size	DNA	CDR3
TRBJ2-1	17	.	TRBV6-6	.	TGTGCCAGCAGCCGACTGGGACTCCGTCTTGTCGGCAATGAGCAGTTCTTC	CASSRLGLRLVGNEQFF
TRBJ2-7	16	.	TRBV19	.	TGTGCCAGTACCCAAGGGGGGGGGATACCTCCCTACGAGCAGTACTTC	CASTQGGGIPPYEQYF
TRBJ1-1	15	.	TRBV5-5	.	TGTGCCAGCAGTCGGATAATACAGGGGAACACTGAAGCTTTCTTT	CASSRIIQGNTEAFF
TRBJ2-3	16	.	TRBV28	.	TGTGCCAGCATTCCAGGCGGGGCTTTCTACACAGATACGCAGTATTTT	CASIPGGAFYTDTQYF
TRBJ2-5	15	TRBD1	TRBV9	once	TGTGCCAGCAGCGTAGATACAGGGGAACAAGAGACCCAGTACTTC	CASSVDTGEQETQYF
TRBJ2-5	15	TRBD1	TRBV18	.	TGTGCCAGCTCCATAATGGGACAGGGCCCAGAGACCCAGTACTTC	CASSIMGQGPETQYF
TRBJ1-5	15	.	TRBV2	.	TGTGCCAGCAGTGAAGGGGGACTCGAAGGGCAGCCCCAGCATTTT	CASSEGGLEGQPQHF
TRBJ1-5	15	TRBD1	TRBV6-5	.	TGTGCCAGCACCATCAGGTGGCAGGGGGTTTGGCCCCAGCATTTT	CASTIRWQGVWPQHF
TRBJ2-7	15	TRBD1	TRBV5-5	few	TGTGCCAGCAGCCGCCCCGGGACAGGGAGACACGAGCAGTACTTC	CASSRPGTGRHEQYF
TRBJ1-1	14	TRBD1	TRBV9	few	TGTGCCAGCAGCGTTCAGGGGGCGAGCACTGAAGCTTTCTTT	CASSVQGASTEAFF
TRBJ2-7	14	TRBD1	TRBV19	.	TGTGCCAGTAGTATAGGGGACAGGGTTTACGAGCAGTACTTC	CASSIGDRVYEQYF
TRBJ2-1	16	TRBD2	TRBV4-1	.	TGCGCCAGCAGCCAAGACCGGGCGGGAGCTCGGAATGAGCAGTTCTTC	CASSQDRAGARNEQFF
TRBJ2-6	19	.	TRBV6-1	.	TGTGCCAGCAGTGAAGCGCTGAACCGTGGGAGCTCTGGGGCCAACGTCCTGACTTTC	CASSEALNRGSSGANVLTF
TRBJ2-7	13	TRBD1	TRBV10-3	.	TGTGCCATCAGTGGACAGGGGGACTACGAGCAGTACTTC	CAISGQGDYEQYF
TRBJ1-2	15	.	TRBV6-6	.	TGTGCCAGCAGTTCCGGTCAGGGGAGAGACTATGGCTACACCTTC	CASSSGQGRDYGYTF
TRBJ1-4	17	TRBD1	TRBV29-1	many	TGCAGCGCCCCGACCAGGGACAGGGGCCCGTTGTGTGAAAAACTGTTTTTT	CSAPTRDRGPLCEKLFF
TRBJ1-2	14	.	TRBV30	.	TGTGCCTGGAACTCTATGGGGGCTGGATATGGCTACACCTTC	CAWNSMGAGYGYTF
TRBJ2-1	16	.	TRBV5-1	.	TGCGCCAGCAGCTTACAGGGTAATCCCGTTTACAATGAGCAGTTCTTC	CASSLQGNPVYNEQFF
TRBJ2-5	15	TRBD1	TRBV28	.	TGTGCCAGCAATAATGGGGGGGACAGGGAAGAGACCCAGTACTTC	CASNNGGDREETQYF
TRBJ2-2	13	.	TRBV7-2	.	TGTGCCAGCAGCCTCCAGATCACCGGGGAGCTGTTTTTT	CASSLQITGELFF
TRBJ2-5	17	TRBD2	TRBV5-4	.	TGTGCCAGCACCTTTGGGGGCGGGAGGAGTTTTCGAGAGACCCAGTACTTC	CASTFGGGRSFRETQYF
TRBJ1-2	14	.	TRBV20-1	.	TGCAGTGCTAGTACGGGGGGCGCGGACTATGGCTACACCTTC	CSASTGGADYGYTF
TRBJ1-2	13	.	TRBV11-3	.	TGTGCCAGCAGCAAGGGGTGGAGAATGGCCTACACCTTC	CASSKGWRMAYTF
TRBJ1-2	15	TRBD1	TRBV5-4	.	TGTGCCAGCAGCCTTATAGGGTCAGGGGGCAATGGCTACACCTTC	CASSLIGSGGNGYTF
TRBJ1-6	14	.	TRBV11-2	.	TGTGCCAGCAGCCGCGAAGCTGGGCTTTCACCCCTCCACTTT	CASSREAGLSPLHF
TRBJ2-1	19	TRBD2	TRBV13	.	TGTGCCAGCAGCGGAGCGGTGGCTAGCGGGAGTCTTTTGCACAATGAGCAGTTCTTC	CASSGAVASGSLLHNEQFF
TRBJ1-3	13	.	TRBV12-3/TRBV12-4	.	TGTGCCAGCAGAGTCAGCTCTGGAAACACCATATATTTT	CASRVSSGNTIYF
TRBJ1-2	15	TRBD1	TRBV5-1	.	TGCGCCAGCAGATTCACAGGGGAGTCTTGGGATGGCTACACCTTC	CASRFTGESWDGYTF
TRBJ2-5	16	.	TRBV9	.	TGTGCCAGCAGCGTAGCCGGTCTGGGGGGACAAGAGACCCAGTACTTC	CASSVAGLGGQETQYF
TRBJ1-1	15	.	TRBV4-1	.	TGCGCCAGCAGCCCCAGGAGGGCTATGAACACTGAAGCTTTCTTT	CASSPRRAMNTEAFF
TRBJ2-7	16	TRBD2	TRBV30	.	TGTGCCTGGAGTCCCCCTTTAGCGGGAGGGTTGCACGAGCAGTACTTC	CAWSPPLAGGLHEQYF
TRBJ1-4	14	TRBD1	TRBV7-2	.	TGTGCCAGCAGCCCGGACAGGGTCGGTGAAAAACTGTTTTTT	CASSPDRVGEKLFF
TRBJ2-7	12	.	TRBV5-5	once	TGTGCCAGCAGCAAACAGGGCTACGAGCAGTACTTC	CASSKQGYEQYF
TRBJ2-6	14	.	TRBV6-5	.	TGTGCCAGCACCGCCGGCTCTGGGGCCAACGTCCTGACTTTC	CASTAGSGANVLTF
TRBJ2-1	15	TRBD2	TRBV29-1	.	TGCAGCGTTGTAAGCGGCGGGAGGGCCTTCAATGAGCAGTTCTTC	CSVVSGGRAFNEQFF
TRBJ2-1	15	TRBD1	TRBV7-9	.	TGTGCCAGCAGCTCGTCGGGACAGGGCTTATGGGTGCAGTTCTTC	CASSSSGQGLWVQFF
TRBJ1-3	16	TRBD1	TRBV19	.	TGTGCCAGTACTCCGCACGACAGGGGTGGTGGAAACACCATATATTTT	CASTPHDRGGGNTIYF
TRBJ2-5	12	.	TRBV7-2	few	TGTGCCAGCAGCTTAGACAGGGAGACCCAGTACTTC	CASSLDRETQYF
TRBJ2-7	16	.	TRBV6-1	.	TGTGCCAGCAGTGAACGGGTAGGAGGCGCGCCCTACGAGCAGTACTTC	CASSERVGGAPYEQYF
TRBJ1-5	15	TRBD1	TRBV5-8	.	TGTGCCAGCAGCTGGGGACAGTATAGCAATCAGCCCCAGCATTTT	CASSWGQYSNQPQHF
TRBJ1-6	15	.	TRBV6-5	.	TGTGCCAGCAGTTACGCGGCGGGGCCTTATTCACCCCTCCACTTT	CASSYAAGPYSPLHF
TRBJ1-2	14	.	TRBV6-5	.	TGTGCCAGCAGTTACTCGCCCAGGTCCGTAGGCTACACCTTC	CASSYSPRSVGYTF
TRBJ2-5	14	.	TRBV7-9	.	TGTGCCAGCAGCTTGCAGGGGCAGCAAGAGACCCAGTACTTC	CASSLQGQQETQYF
TRBJ2-1	17	TRBD2	TRBV7-9	.	TGTGCCAGCAGCGACGGGACTAGCGGGGGGGCCAACGATGAGCAGTTCTTC	CASSDGTSGGANDEQFF
TRBJ1-3	16	TRBD1	TRBV3-1/TRBV3-2	.	TGTGCCAGCAGCTCACGGACAGGGGGCACGGGAAACACCATATATTTT	CASSSRTGGTGNTIYF
TRBJ2-7	11	.	TRBV30	.	TGTGCCTTCCTTAGCTATGGCGAGCAGTACTTC	CAFLSYGEQYF